This is a list of T cell receptor beta chains from one sample in a study of blood T cells in healthy people across ages. TCRdb itself ran the 5' RACE reads through MiXCR, one entry per CDR3 protein. The sample records fewer than 2 million distinct CDR3 sequences, about two fifths being singletons. The sequenced material came from blood. The receptors were sampled from a human donor in good health. CDR3s include the opening cysteine and the closing phenylalanine or tryptophan. The D gene is left open where the match is weak. Clone size is stated in some rows and not others, as once, few, many or a class when expanded.

d_call clone_size j_call cdr3_length v_call cdr3_aa cdr3_nt
- - TRBJ1-2 15 TRBV9 CASSVTGTRIDGYTF TGTGCCAGCAGCGTAACGGGGACGAGGATCGATGGCTACACCTTC
TRBD1 - TRBJ1-3 17 TRBV9 CASSVAPAGGSGNTIYF TGTGCCAGCAGCGTAGCCCCCGCAGGGGGCTCTGGAAACACCATATATTTT
- few TRBJ1-1 16 TRBV15 CATSRDLAGAGTEAFF TGTGCCACCAGCAGAGATCTGGCAGGGGCGGGGACTGAAGCTTTCTTT
- - TRBJ2-7 13 TRBV7-2 CASSTTDGPPRYF TGTGCCAGCAGCACTACAGACGGGCCCCCCAGGTACTTC
TRBD2 once TRBJ2-1 11 TRBV2 CASRSEREQFF TGTGCCAGCAGATCCGAGCGGGAACAGTTCTTC
TRBD1 - TRBJ1-1 14 TRBV20-1 CSARATGGTAEAFF TGCAGTGCTAGAGCCACAGGGGGCACGGCTGAAGCTTTCTTT
- - TRBJ2-2 16 TRBV4-3 CASSQDPQGGTGELFF TGCGCCAGCAGCCAAGATCCACAGGGGGGGACCGGGGAGCTGTTTTTT
TRBD1 - TRBJ1-1 17 TRBV11-2 CASSLVMAGGLNTEAFF TGTGCCAGCAGCTTAGTTATGGCAGGGGGCCTGAACACTGAAGCTTTCTTT
TRBD2 - TRBJ2-1 18 TRBV20-1 CSARGTAGGRSSYNEQFF TGCAGTGCTAGAGGGACAGCGGGGGGGAGAAGCTCCTACAATGAGCAGTTCTTC
TRBD2 - TRBJ2-3 16 TRBV28 CASQPLAGGRRDTQYF TGTGCCAGCCAGCCTCTAGCGGGGGGGCGACGGGATACGCAGTATTTT
- few TRBJ2-1 16 TRBV5-1 CASSGGEGGSYNEQFF TGCGCCAGCAGCGGGGGAGAGGGGGGCTCCTACAATGAGCAGTTCTTC
- many TRBJ2-3 13 TRBV6-4 CASSGLAGDTQYF TGTGCCAGCAGTGGGCTAGCAGGAGATACGCAGTATTTT
- few TRBJ2-2 14 TRBV5-1 CASSDPRSTGELFF TGCGCCAGCAGCGACCCCAGGAGCACCGGGGAGCTGTTTTTT
TRBD2 - TRBJ2-1 15 TRBV5-1 CASSLPVAGGYEQFF TGCGCCAGCAGCTTGCCGGTAGCGGGGGGCTATGAGCAGTTCTTC
TRBD2 - TRBJ2-3 18 TRBV7-9 CASSLGAGEASSTDTQYF TGTGCCAGCAGCTTAGGTGCGGGAGAGGCTTCTAGCACAGATACGCAGTATTTT
- - TRBJ1-2 12 TRBV20-1 CSARTVAYGYTF TGCAGTGCTAGAACAGTAGCCTATGGCTACACCTTC
- - TRBJ2-2 15 TRBV6-5 CASSYGVENTGELFF TGTGCCAGCAGTTATGGGGTAGAGAACACCGGGGAGCTGTTTTTT
- few TRBJ1-1 15 TRBV4-2 CASSQEYRGNTEAFF TGTGCCAGCAGCCAAGAGTATCGGGGGAACACTGAAGCTTTCTTT
- - TRBJ2-7 14 TRBV2 CGSSEGGRYYEQYF TGTGGCAGCAGTGAAGGGGGACGGTACTACGAGCAGTACTTC
- - TRBJ2-1 12 TRBV28 CASTQNPAEQFF TGTGCCAGCACTCAGAACCCCGCTGAGCAGTTCTTC
TRBD1 - TRBJ2-5 17 TRBV4-2 CASSQEQGAAVLGTQYF TGTGCCAGCAGCCAAGAACAGGGGGCTGCAGTTTTAGGGACCCAGTACTTC
- - TRBJ1-4 21 TRBV11-1 CASSPGLDILRDKTTNEKLFF TGTGCCAGCAGCCCGGGTCTTGATATCCTCCGGGACAAAACAACTAATGAAAAACTGTTTTTT
TRBD2 - TRBJ2-3 16 TRBV28 CASSSLAGGTTDTQYF TGTGCCAGCAGCTCCTTAGCGGGGGGGACCACAGATACGCAGTATTTT
TRBD2 - TRBJ2-1 18 TRBV4-1 CASSQAPRTSGEYNEQFF TGCGCCAGCAGCCAGGCCCCCCGGACTAGCGGGGAATACAATGAGCAGTTCTTC
- - TRBJ2-7 16 TRBV7-2 CASSLEGGQRFYEQYF TGTGCCAGCAGCTTAGAGGGCGGACAGAGGTTCTACGAGCAGTACTTC
- few TRBJ2-6 14 TRBV24-1 CATQAGPGANVLTF TGTGCCACCCAGGCGGGGCCTGGGGCCAACGTCCTGACTTTC
- few TRBJ1-2 16 TRBV7-8 CASSLGGGFSNYGYTF TGTGCCAGCAGCTTAGGGGGGGGATTCTCTAACTATGGCTACACCTTC
- few TRBJ2-2 12 TRBV12-3/TRBV12-4 CASSSGSGELFF TGTGCCAGCAGTTCCGGTAGCGGGGAGCTGTTTTTT
- - TRBJ2-4 15 TRBV20-1 CSARDRNAEKNIQYF TGCAGTGCTAGAGATAGAAATGCTGAGAAAAACATTCAGTACTTC
TRBD2 - TRBJ2-1 13 TRBV7-6 CASSGNAYNEQFF TGTGCCTCTAGCGGGAACGCATACAATGAGCAGTTCTTC
- - TRBJ2-3 14 TRBV20-1 CSARIGGRTDTQYF TGCAGTGCTAGAATCGGGGGCCGCACAGATACGCAGTATTTT
- - TRBJ2-1 16 TRBV7-2 CASSFLGEVSYNEQFF TGTGCCAGCAGCTTTTTAGGTGAAGTTTCCTACAATGAGCAGTTCTTC
- - TRBJ2-5 14 TRBV5-1 CASGRYRGGETQYF TGCGCCAGCGGCCGATACAGGGGAGGAGAGACCCAGTACTTC
- few TRBJ2-7 13 TRBV28 CASSFSTPYEQYF TGTGCCAGCAGTTTCTCGACCCCCTACGAGCAGTACTTC
- - TRBJ1-2 17 TRBV24-1 CATSEEQGGGTNYGYTF TGTGCCACCAGTGAAGAGCAAGGAGGGGGGACCAACTATGGCTACACCTTC
TRBD2 - TRBJ2-3 15 TRBV20-1 CSASSGGPSTDTQYF TGCAGTGCTTCTAGCGGGGGCCCTAGCACAGATACGCAGTATTTT
TRBD1 - TRBJ1-1 12 TRBV12-3/TRBV12-4 CASRPSGGEAFF TGTGCCAGCAGACCGTCAGGGGGGGAAGCTTTCTTT
- - TRBJ2-3 13 TRBV20-1 CSARKRHTDTQYF TGCAGTGCTAGAAAGCGGCACACAGATACGCAGTATTTT
- - TRBJ2-7 16 TRBV7-3 CASSPRAPPSSYEQYF TGTGCCAGCAGTCCTAGGGCTCCGCCGAGCTCCTACGAGCAGTACTTC